Listed below are T cell receptor beta chains from one sample, sequenced in a study of cytomegalovirus exposure and HLA in healthy donors. Clones were read by immunoSEQ multiplex PCR, and TCRdb kept only the in-frame ones, dropping some. The sample records around 170,000 clones, 88% being singletons. Specimen: PBMCs. These receptors all stem from a man aged 18 to 30 in good health and CMV-seronegative. The CDR3 runs from the conserved cysteine through the conserved F or W. A D gene is named only where the DNA matches it firmly. Clone size appears in some rows only: once, few, many, or a class for an expanded clone.

>TRBJ2-2|.|once|TRBV29-1
TGCAGCGTTGAGCCTAGGCTGACCGGGGAGCTGTTTTTT
CSVEPRLTGELFF
>TRBJ1-2|.|.|TRBV28
TGTGCCAGCAGTTTACCAGGCTTCGGCTATGGCTACACCTTC
CASSLPGFGYGYTF
>TRBJ1-2|.|.|TRBV6-1
TGTGCCAGCTTGGGGGCCTTAAACTATGGCTACACCTTC
CASLGALNYGYTF
>TRBJ2-3|.|once|TRBV28
TGTGCCAGCAGTCCCGACAGGACTAGCACAGATACGCAGTATTTT
CASSPDRTSTDTQYF
>TRBJ1-5|.|.|TRBV19
TGTGCCAGTAGTGTAGGACAGCACAATCAGCCCCAGCATTTT
CASSVGQHNQPQHF
>TRBJ2-7|.|.|TRBV5-1
TGCGCCAGCAGACAGACCGGGGGTGGCGAGCAGTACTTC
CASRQTGGGEQYF
>TRBJ1-1|.|.|TRBV5-6
TGTGCCAGCAGCCCTCTGGTCGGCGGGCACACTGAAGCTTTCTTT
CASSPLVGGHTEAFF
>TRBJ2-7|TRBD1|.|TRBV7-9
TGTGCCAGCAGCCCGGGACAGGGCTACGAGCAGTACTTC
CASSPGQGYEQYF
>TRBJ2-3|.|.|TRBV10-1
TGCGCCAGCTCGCCTAACTCTCCTAGCACAGATACGCAGTATTTT
CASSPNSPSTDTQYF
>TRBJ2-6|.|.|TRBV5-8
TGTGCCAGCAGCTGGGGGGATGGGGCCAACGTCCTGACTTTC
CASSWGDGANVLTF
>TRBJ2-7|.|.|TRBV7-2
TGTGCCAGCAGCTTGTTTGACCAGGGCTACGAGCAGTACTTC
CASSLFDQGYEQYF
>TRBJ2-7|.|.|TRBV27
TGTGCCAGCAGTTTATTGACCCGGGACTCTTTCTACGAGCAGTACTTC
CASSLLTRDSFYEQYF
>TRBJ1-5|.|.|TRBV4-3
TGCGCCAGCAGCCAAGATAGACAGACCAATCAGCCCCAGCATTTT
CASSQDRQTNQPQHF
>TRBJ1-5|.|once|TRBV18
TGTGCCAGCTCACCCCCCCGGGGGGGCCAGCCCCAGCATTTT
CASSPPRGGQPQHF